Below are 25 T cell receptor beta chains sequenced from a single sample in a study of long-term antiretroviral therapy in people with HIV. Runs used v3.0 of the immunoSEQ assay and were done at survey level. This table comes from immunoSEQ multiplex PCR, and its TCRdb copy is limited to in-frame clones, with some not included. The sample gives about 14,000 clones, over 65% of which show up once; around 21% is in the top ten. The sequencing used unsorted PBMCs, collected 1.3 years before starting antiretroviral therapy. Receptors originate from a man aged 40-49 years with HIV.

This chain uses TRBV5-8 with TRBJ2-1; tentatively, D is TRBD1 or TRBD2 (5 bases each). Trimming shortened V by 0 bases and J by 0 bases, and 7 bases separated the two germline ends. Germline CDR1 reads SGHTS; CDR2 reads YDEGEE. This CDR3 contains 15 residues. This chain's CDR3 is CASSLAGTSYNEQFF. The CDR3 DNA reads as TGTGCCAGCAGCTTGGCAGGGACCTCCTACAATGAGCAGTTCTTC.

The chain joins TRBV6-5 to TRBJ1-1; tentative D call: TRBD1 (5 bases). Germline values: CDR1 MNHEY, CDR2 SVGAGI. Trimming left V 5 bases short and J 3 bases short, with 16 bases between. There are 15 residues in the CDR3. CDR3 bases: TGTGCCAGCAGTCCTCTTGGGGGTTGGTACACTGAAGCTTTCTTT. Encoded protein: CASSPLGGWYTEAFF.

The genes are TRBV6-1 and TRBJ1-2; no clear D gene. The CDR3 has 12 amino acids. V lost 4 bases and J lost 9, with 12 bases in between. The germline CDR1 and CDR2 sequences are MNHNS and SASEGT. CDR3 region: CASSVNQGSYTF. The CDR3 nucleotides are TGTGCCAGCAGTGTTAATCAAGGAAGCTACACCTTC.

The CDR3 DNA reads TGTGCCAGCAGAGCACAGTTAGATGCCTACGAGCAGTACTTC. It is translated as CASRAQLDAYEQYF. The chain joins TRBV6-1 to TRBJ2-7; no definite D call. Trimming took off 6 bases at V and 2 bases at J, with 14 bases between the two ends. The germline V gene has CDR1 MNHNS and CDR2 SASEGT. The CDR3 contains 14 residues.

This rearrangement joins TRBV7-2 to TRBJ1-4; 8 bases match TRBD1. Germline loops: CDR1 SGHTA, CDR2 FQGNSA. CDR3 length: 15 residues. Germline trimming cut 5 bases from V and 7 bases from J; bases unmatched to any gene: 9. CDR3 bases: TGTGCCAGCAGCCCCGGAGGGGACAGGACTGAAAAACTGTTTTTT. It yields the protein CASSPGGDRTEKLFF.

The gene calls are TRBV13 and TRBJ2-7; D remains unclear. This CDR3 comprises 13 residues. Trimming removed 5 bases from V and 5 bases from J, with 13 bases in between. The germline V gene encodes CDR1 PRHDT and CDR2 FYEKMQ (reference sequence). CDR3 nucleotide sequence: TGTGCCAGCAGCCGCGGTGGGCTAAACGAGCAGTACTTC. Protein product: CASSRGGLNEQYF.

The gene calls are TRBV18 and TRBJ2-1; 13 positions agree with TRBD2. Germline V gives CDR1 KGHSH, CDR2 LQKENI. Unmatched junction bases numbered 2, after V lost 5 bases and J lost 4 bases. There are 15 residues in the CDR3. The DNA of the CDR3 is TGTGCCAGCTCATCGGGACTAGCGGGGTACAATGAGCAGTTCTTC. Translating it yields CASSSGLAGYNEQFF.

V gene TRBV30 combines with J gene TRBJ2-1, with no clear D. Germline CDR1 GTSNPN, CDR2 SVGIG (reference sequence). The CDR3 covers 13 residues. The V and J ends lost 2 bases and 3 bases respectively, with 8 bases between them. The DNA of the CDR3 is TGTGCCTGGAGTTCGACCAGCTACAATGAGCAGTTCTTC. This translates into CAWSSTSYNEQFF. The full variable domain, its missing parts supplied by reference TRBV30 and TRBJ2-1, is SQTIHQWPATLVQPVGSPLSLECTVEGTSNPNLYWYRQAAGRGLQLLFYSVGIGQISSEVPQNLSASRPQDRQFILSSKKLLLSDSGFYLCAWSSTSYNEQFFGPGTRLTVL.

This chain joins TRBV5-1 and TRBJ1-5; TRBD1 might be the D (5 bases). The CDR3 has 14 residues. The germline CDR1 and CDR2 sequences are SGHRS and YFSETQ. V lost 0 bases and J lost 1, with 5 bases in between. The CDR3 sequence is CASSLGQSNQPQHF. Here the CDR3 DNA reads TGCGCCAGCAGCTTGGGACAGAGCAATCAGCCCCAGCATTTT.

V is TRBV18 and J is TRBJ2-5; 10 bases line up with TRBD1. V trimming: 4 bases; J trimming: 5 bases; junction bases outside the gene matches: 4. This CDR3 comprises 14 residues. Germline values: CDR1 KGHSH, CDR2 LQKENI. The CDR3 sequence is CASSRTGGAETQYF. The CDR3, as DNA: TGTGCCAGCTCACGGACAGGGGGTGCGGAGACCCAGTACTTC.

This chain uses TRBV5-1 with TRBJ1-1, with unresolved D. The CDR3 is 15 residues long. CDR1 and CDR2 from the germline V gene are SGHRS and YFSETQ. Trimming took 0 bases from V and 0 from J, leaving 9 bases between them. This CDR3 reads CASSLGAALNTEAFF. Here the CDR3 DNA reads TGCGCCAGCAGCTTGGGGGCGGCTTTGAACACTGAAGCTTTCTTT.

The rearrangement uses TRBV5-4 and TRBJ1-2; no reliable D call. The germline gives CDR1 SGHNT, CDR2 YYREEE (reference sequence). This CDR3 is built from 13 residues. V lost 0 bases to trimming and J lost 2 bases, with 5 bases between them. The CDR3 region has the DNA TGTGCCAGCAGCTTGGGAGGGAACTATGGCTACACCTTC. Translating it yields CASSLGGNYGYTF.

The J gene is TRBJ2-1, the V gene TRBV27, with a weak D call TRBD2 (5 bases). The V and J ends lost 2 bases and 5 bases respectively, with 10 bases between them. This CDR3 has 14 amino acids. In germline, CDR1 is MNHEY, CDR2 SMNVEV (reference sequence). The CDR3 region is CASSLAGLNNEQFF. The CDR3, as DNA: TGTGCCAGCAGTTTAGCGGGTCTCAACAATGAGCAGTTCTTC.

This clone has more than one count but fewer than ten. V is TRBV7-3 and J is TRBJ2-7; D remains ambiguous. V was trimmed by 2 bases and J by 4 bases, leaving 24 bases between them. CDR1 and CDR2 (germline): SGHTA, FQGTGA. The length of the CDR3 is 18 residues. DNA for the CDR3: TGTGCCAGCAGCTTACTGAGCGCGTCTCATGGGTGGGAATACGAGCAGTACTTC. It encodes CASSLLSASHGWEYEQYF.

The genes are TRBV19 and TRBJ2-7; D is uncertain. The V end was cut by 5 bases, the J end by 3 bases, with 23 bases between. The CDR3 is 17 residues long. Germline-derived CDR1 and CDR2 are LNHDA and SQIVND (reference sequence). The CDR3 spells CASSSHSGGDLGYEQYF. The CDR3 DNA follows: TGTGCCAGTAGTTCCCATTCTGGTGGGGATCTGGGCTACGAGCAGTACTTC. The full variable domain, rest sourced from reference TRBV19 and TRBJ2-7, is DGGITQSPKYLFRKEGQNVTLSCEQNLNHDAMYWYRQDPGQGLRLIYYSQIVNDFQKGDIAEGYSVSREKKESFPLTVTSAQKNPTAFYLCASSSHSGGDLGYEQYFGPGTRLTVT.

In this sample, this clone turned up a few times. The chain links TRBV13 to TRBJ2-7, with 7 positions matching TRBD1. The V gene's germline CDR1 is PRHDT and CDR2 FYEKMQ (reference sequence). V dropped 6 bases and J dropped 0; count of bases not matched to a gene: 8. The CDR3 is made up of 15 amino acids. CDR3 residues: CASSMGQLSSYEQYF. CDR3 nucleotide sequence: TGTGCCAGCAGTATGGGACAGCTTAGCTCCTACGAGCAGTACTTC.

The rearrangement joins TRBV2 to TRBJ1-1; maybe TRBD1 (6 bases). CDR3 length equals 15 residues. Trimming removed 2 bases from V and 1 base from J, with 11 bases in between. The germline gives CDR1 SNHLY, CDR2 FYNNEI. The CDR3 nucleotides read TGTGCCAGCAGTGAATCCCCAGGGGAGAACACTGAAGCTTTCTTT. Translated, it gives CASSESPGENTEAFF.

This clone showed up just a few times. V gene TRBV9 combines with J gene TRBJ2-3; no reliable D call. There are 16 residues in the CDR3. The germline V gene has CDR1 SGDLS and CDR2 YYNGEE. Trimming removed 0 bases at V and 2 bases at J, with 13 bases between. The CDR3 loop is CASSVVWEPSTDTQYF. Written as DNA, the CDR3 is TGTGCCAGCAGCGTAGTGTGGGAACCTTCCACAGATACGCAGTATTTT. Drawing the rest from reference TRBV9 and TRBJ2-3, the complete variable domain is DSGVTQTPKHLITATGQRVTLRCSPRSGDLSVYWYQQSLDQGLQFLIQYYNGEERAKGNILERFSAQQFPDLHSELNLSSLELGDSALYFCASSVVWEPSTDTQYFGPGTRLTVL.

This clone was observed a handful of times. The genes are TRBV30 and TRBJ1-6; perhaps TRBD1 as D (5 bases). Per the germline V gene, CDR1 is GTSNPN and CDR2 is SVGIG (reference sequence). Trimming removed 0 bases from V and 12 bases from J, with 12 bases in between. CDR3 size: 13 residues. This chain's CDR3 is CAWSVQEAQPLHF. CDR3 DNA: TGTGCCTGGAGTGTACAGGAAGCCCAACCCCTCCACTTT.

The rearrangement joins TRBV6-1 to TRBJ2-5; TRBD1 aligns across 7 bases. The CDR3 consists of 17 residues. The germline V gene encodes CDR1 MNHNS and CDR2 SASEGT. Trimming took 1 base from V and 5 from J; bases not matched to a gene: 13. The CDR3 spells CASSEGSATGIRETQYF. The CDR3 nucleotides are TGTGCCAGCAGTGAAGGAAGTGCGACAGGGATCAGGGAGACCCAGTACTTC.

The chain links TRBV19 to TRBJ1-2; TRBD1 matches 7 bases. Germline V gene lookup returns CDR1 LNHDA and CDR2 SQIVND (reference sequence). The CDR3 sequence is 13 residues long. J gave up 4 bases and V 7 bases, and 6 bases lay outside the gene matches. The CDR3 nucleotides read TGTGCCAGTACCTCCGGGACAGCCTATGGCTACACCTTC. Translated: CASTSGTAYGYTF.

The rearrangement links TRBV5-6 to TRBJ2-1; D not certain. V lost 0 bases to trimming and J lost 5 bases, with 3 bases between them. The CDR3 is 12 residues long. Germline CDR1 and CDR2: SGHDT and YYEEEE. The CDR3 sequence is CASSLGDNEQFF. The DNA of the CDR3 is TGTGCCAGCAGCTTGGGGGACAATGAGCAGTTCTTC.

This rearrangement joins TRBV10-2 to TRBJ1-5; D remains unclear. The V end lost 0 bases, the J end lost 4 bases, and 7 bases lay between the germline ends. The CDR3 is 14 residues long. Germline CDR1 reads WSHSY; CDR2 reads SAAADI. CDR3 loop: CASSESDGNQPQHF. CDR3 DNA sequence: TGCGCCAGCAGTGAGTCGGACGGAAATCAGCCCCAGCATTTT.

This clone was counted only a few times. The V and J genes are TRBV5-1 and TRBJ2-2, with a possible D match to TRBD1 (6 bases). Germline CDR1 is SGHRS and CDR2 is YFSETQ. CDR3 length: 14 amino acids. Trimming left V 7 bases short and J 0 bases short, with 10 bases between. The CDR3 coding sequence is TGCGCCAGCGGCGGACAGCCGAACACCGGGGAGCTGTTTTTT. Its translation is CASGGQPNTGELFF.

This chain joins TRBV19 and TRBJ1-6, with TRBD1 matching 8 bases. V lost 4 bases and J lost 7; bases outside the gene matches: 3. Germline lookup yields CDR1 LNHDA and CDR2 SQIVND (reference sequence). This CDR3 is built from 14 residues. CDR3 protein: CASSTTGGNSPLHF. The DNA of the CDR3 is TGTGCCAGTAGTACCACAGGGGGGAATTCACCCCTCCACTTT.